These T cell receptor beta chains were read from a single sample in a study of shared clonotypes between healthy human individuals. Assay used: immunoSEQ multiplex PCR; TCRdb lists only in-frame clones, some missing. Of about 480,000 clones listed, roughly 79% are singletons. Sequencing input: PBMCs. The receptors derive from a woman aged 40 to 50 in good health. Some clones in this sample may be carry-over from other donors' samples. The CDR3 runs from the conserved cysteine through the conserved F or W. The D gene is left open where the match is weak. Clone size is stated in some rows and not others, as once, few, many or a class when expanded.

TRBV6-1	NA	TRBJ2-1	TRBD2	TGTGCCAGCAGTGAACTATGGACTAGCAGATATGAGCAGTTCTTC	CASSELWTSRYEQFF
TRBV20-1	once	TRBJ1-3	NA	TGCAGTGCTAGCTCTGGAAACACCATATATTTT	CSASSGNTIYF
TRBV7-3	NA	TRBJ2-7	NA	TGTGCCAGCAGCTTACATTCAGGGTCCTCCTACGAGCAGTACTTC	CASSLHSGSSYEQYF
TRBV19	NA	TRBJ2-5	NA	TGTGCCAGTAGCCTCGGATACCAAGAGACCCAGTACTTC	CASSLGYQETQYF
TRBV27	NA	TRBJ1-1	TRBD1	TGTGCCAGCAGTTTTCGACAGGGAAAAGCTTTCTTT	CASSFRQGKAFF
TRBV11-3	NA	TRBJ2-3	TRBD2	TGTGCCAGCAGCTTGGGGACTAGCGGGAGCTTAGATACGCAGTATTTT	CASSLGTSGSLDTQYF
TRBV19	NA	TRBJ2-3	NA	TGTGCCAGTAGTTCGAACGGGTGGGCCAGTACTAGCACAGATACGCAGTATTTT	CASSSNGWASTSTDTQYF
TRBV19	few	TRBJ2-3	TRBD2	TGTGCCAGTAGCCGACTAGCGGGCACAGATACGCAGTATTTT	CASSRLAGTDTQYF
TRBV2	NA	TRBJ2-2	NA	TGTGCCAGCGTACCAGGACAAGCGAACACCGGGGAGCTGTTTTTT	CASVPGQANTGELFF
TRBV7-2	NA	TRBJ2-2	TRBD2	TGTGCCAGCAGCCCATGGTCCGCGGGAGGGATTAACACCGGGGAGCTGTTTTTT	CASSPWSAGGINTGELFF
TRBV18	NA	TRBJ1-2	NA	TGTGCCAGCTCACCATCCGCCACTAACTATGGCTACACCTTC	CASSPSATNYGYTF
TRBV5-1	NA	TRBJ2-2	TRBD2	TGCGCCAGCGGGTCTAGCGGGAGCTTTACCGGGGAGCTGTTTTTT	CASGSSGSFTGELFF
TRBV4-1	few	TRBJ2-1	NA	TGCGCCAGCAGCCAAGCTCAGGGTAAGAATGAGCAGTTCTTC	CASSQAQGKNEQFF
TRBV7-8	NA	TRBJ2-7	NA	TGTGCCAGCAGCTTAGGATACGGAGCCTACGAGCAGTACTTC	CASSLGYGAYEQYF
TRBV5-1	once	TRBJ2-3	TRBD2	TGCGCCAGCAGCTTTAGCGGGACGGGCACAGATACGCAGTATTTT	CASSFSGTGTDTQYF
TRBV30	NA	TRBJ2-1	TRBD2	TGTGCCTGGGGCCTAGCGGGAGGGCCTGGCAATGAGCAGTTCTTC	CAWGLAGGPGNEQFF
TRBV7-3	NA	TRBJ2-4	TRBD2	TGTGCCAGCAGCGTCCGGGGAGGGCAAAACATTCAGTACTTC	CASSVRGGQNIQYF
TRBV7-9	NA	TRBJ2-3	TRBD2	TGTGCCAGCAGTTTCACCCGGGAGGCGCAGTATTTT	CASSFTREAQYF
TRBV5-4	NA	TRBJ2-7	NA	TGTGCCAGCAGCCCCGGGATGTTTTTTAGCGAGCAGTACTTC	CASSPGMFFSEQYF
TRBV18	NA	TRBJ1-2	TRBD1	TGTGCCAGCTCACCCCAGGACAGGGGGCATGGCTACACCTTC	CASSPQDRGHGYTF
TRBV6-1	NA	TRBJ2-1	TRBD1	TGTGCCAGCAGTGAAAGGGACAGATACAATGAGCAGTTCTTC	CASSERDRYNEQFF
TRBV28	NA	TRBJ2-7	TRBD1	TGTGCCAGCAGATCGACTGACAGGGCCGACTTATACGAGCAGTACTTC	CASRSTDRADLYEQYF
TRBV7-2	NA	TRBJ2-5	TRBD1	TGTGCCAGCAGCACCGGACAGGGTGTGGAGACCCAGTACTTC	CASSTGQGVETQYF
TRBV6-4	NA	TRBJ2-2	TRBD2	TGTGCCAGCAGTCCGAGCGGGAGAGGCACCGGGGAGCTGTTTTTT	CASSPSGRGTGELFF
TRBV30	NA	TRBJ2-7	TRBD1	TGTGCCTGGAGTAAGGGGGGACAGGGTTACGAGCAGTACTTC	CAWSKGGQGYEQYF
TRBV7-2	NA	TRBJ2-3	TRBD2	TGTGCCAGCAGCTCCGAACTAGCGGATACGCAGTATTTT	CASSSELADTQYF
TRBV6-5	NA	TRBJ2-2	NA	TGTGCCAGCAGTTACCCTATTTCCGGGGAGCTGTTTTTT	CASSYPISGELFF
TRBV29-1	once	TRBJ1-2	TRBD1	TGCAGCGTTAGGCAGGGGGATGGCTACACCTTC	CSVRQGDGYTF
TRBV28	NA	TRBJ1-5	NA	TGTGCCAGCAGTCCCGGTTTCAATCAGCCCCAGCATTTT	CASSPGFNQPQHF
TRBV7-3	NA	TRBJ2-2	NA	TGTGCCAGCAGCGGCCAGGGCCCGGCGGTCACCGGGGAGCTGTTTTTT	CASSGQGPAVTGELFF
TRBV28	NA	TRBJ1-3	NA	TGTGCCAGCAGAGAAGGGACGGTGAGCTCTGGAAACACCATATATTTT	CASREGTVSSGNTIYF
TRBV18	NA	TRBJ2-7	NA	TGTGCCAGCTCACCCGGGGCGGGTTCCTACGAGCAGTACTTC	CASSPGAGSYEQYF
TRBV6-5	NA	TRBJ2-7	NA	TGTGCCAGCAGAACGGGAGCTGGCTACGAGCAGTACTTC	CASRTGAGYEQYF
TRBV30	NA	TRBJ2-5	NA	TGTGCCTGGAGTGGAGGGGACCGGGGGACCCAGTACTTC	CAWSGGDRGTQYF
TRBV30	NA	TRBJ2-5	TRBD1	TGTGCCTGGAGTAGGGGCCGACAGGGCCAAGAGACCCAGTACTTC	CAWSRGRQGQETQYF
TRBV7-9	NA	TRBJ2-1	TRBD2	TGTGCCAGCAGCCCGGGACTAGCGGACGAGGAGCAGTTCTTC	CASSPGLADEEQFF
TRBV4-2	NA	TRBJ2-3	NA	TGTGCCAGCAGCCTTTACACAGATACGCAGTATTTT	CASSLYTDTQYF
TRBV5-5	NA	TRBJ2-2	NA	TGTGCCAGCAGCTTGGGTCTGGTTAGCGTGCGCACCGGGGAGCTGTTTTTT	CASSLGLVSVRTGELFF
TRBV7-8	NA	TRBJ1-3	TRBD1	TGTGCCAGCAGCTTAGGGACAGGCCCGAGCTCTGGAAACACCATATATTTT	CASSLGTGPSSGNTIYF
TRBV27	many	TRBJ2-7	NA	TGTGCCAGCAGTTTCCTCTACGAGCAGTACTTC	CASSFLYEQYF